This TCR beta chain was recorded in a study of regulatory T cells in long-lasting Graves disease. Study-wide background: Antithyroid drug use was under 3 months in newly diagnosed Graves' patients.

Regarding time point: newly diagnosed GD, antithyroid drugs for less than 3 months. Extracted RNA from PBMCs served as the source of the TCR library. EDTA tubes held 9 to 10 milliliters of peripheral blood from each patient. Per germline, CDR1 GTSNPN and CDR2 SVGIG (reference sequence). The CDR3 runs 15 residues. The germline V and J ends were trimmed by 3 bases and 6 bases, with 18 bases remaining between them. This clonotype was detected a few times. Libraries of TCR beta came from iRepertoire HTBI primers plus Arm-PCR of CDR3 regions. TCRdb redid the calling of the multiplex PCR reads with MiXCR, one entry per CDR3 protein. The sample yields roughly 510,000 distinct CDR3 sequences, about 15% seen once. The same sample was also studied in work on T cells in Graves' hyperthyroidism and ophthalmopathy. Per that study: Most clonotypes that expanded in the thyroid above 0.001 also showed up in blood.

The origin of this receptor is a man younger than 35 with Graves disease. The rearrangement joins TRBV30 to TRBJ1-5, with a weak D call TRBD1 (5 bases). Sequences were derived from peripheral blood mononuclear cells (PBMCs), sampled at new diagnosis, from a patient treated with antithyroid drugs. The chain's CDR3 is CAWSPRLRGGQPQHF. CDR3 DNA: TGTGCCTGGAGCCCCCGGTTGAGGGGAGGTCAGCCCCAGCATTTT.